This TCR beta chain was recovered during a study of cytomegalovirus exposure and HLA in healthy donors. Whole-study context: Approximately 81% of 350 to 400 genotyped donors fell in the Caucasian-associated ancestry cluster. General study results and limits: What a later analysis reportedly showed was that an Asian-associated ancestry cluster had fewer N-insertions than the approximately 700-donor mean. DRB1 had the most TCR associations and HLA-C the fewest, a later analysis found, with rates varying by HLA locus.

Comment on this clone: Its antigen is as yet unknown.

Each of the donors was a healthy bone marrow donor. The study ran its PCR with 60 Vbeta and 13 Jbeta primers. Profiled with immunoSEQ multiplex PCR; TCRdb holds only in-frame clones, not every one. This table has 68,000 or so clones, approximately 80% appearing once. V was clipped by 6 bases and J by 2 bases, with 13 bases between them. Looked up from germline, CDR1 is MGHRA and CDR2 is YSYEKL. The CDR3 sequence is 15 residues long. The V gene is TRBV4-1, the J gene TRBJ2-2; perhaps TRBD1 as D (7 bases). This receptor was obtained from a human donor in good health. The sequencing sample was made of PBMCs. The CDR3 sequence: CASRAGTANTGELFF. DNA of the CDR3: TGCGCCAGCAGGGCGGGGACAGCCAACACCGGGGAGCTGTTTTTT.